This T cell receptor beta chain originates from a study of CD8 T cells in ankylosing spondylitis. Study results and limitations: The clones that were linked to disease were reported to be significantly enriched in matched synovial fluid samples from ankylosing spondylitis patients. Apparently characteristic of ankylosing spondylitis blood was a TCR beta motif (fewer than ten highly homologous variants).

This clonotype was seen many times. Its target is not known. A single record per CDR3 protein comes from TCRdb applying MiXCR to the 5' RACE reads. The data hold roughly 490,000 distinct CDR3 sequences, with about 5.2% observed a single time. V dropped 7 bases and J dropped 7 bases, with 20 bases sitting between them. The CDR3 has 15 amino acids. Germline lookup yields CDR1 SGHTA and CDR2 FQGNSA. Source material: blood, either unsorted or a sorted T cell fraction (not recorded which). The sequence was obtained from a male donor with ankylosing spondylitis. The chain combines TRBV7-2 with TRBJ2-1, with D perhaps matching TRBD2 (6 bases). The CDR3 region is CASTSPGAFWNEQFF. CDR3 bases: TGTGCCAGCACCTCTCCGGGAGCCTTTTGGAATGAGCAGTTCTTC.